The T cell receptor (beta chain) described here comes from a study of T cells after yellow fever vaccination. This clonotype was counted many times. TCRdb fed the 5' RACE reads into MiXCR, producing one record per CDR3 protein. Among a few hundred thousand distinct CDR3 sequences, approximately 4% were seen once, and the ten largest hold approximately 23%. V lost 0 bases, J lost 6 bases, and 3 bases stayed unmatched. Germline V gene lookup returns CDR1 SGDLS and CDR2 YYNGEE. This CDR3 region has 14 residues. The chain links TRBV9 to TRBJ2-7; TRBD1 matches at 10 bases. This TCR derives from a man aged 18 to 30 who received the YFV17D yellow fever vaccine. Specimen: PBMCs, collected 5 days after the yellow fever booster vaccination. In nucleotides, the CDR3 is TGTGCCAGCAGCGTAGAGGGGACAGGGGCCGAGCAGTACTTC. Translation: CASSVEGTGAEQYF.